What follows describes a single T cell receptor (beta chain). The antigen is unknown. PCR used 60 Vbeta primers and 13 Jbeta primers. The method was immunoSEQ multiplex PCR; TCRdb's version includes in-frame clones alone and lacks a portion of them. Found here are 100,000 or so clones, roughly two thirds of them singletons; the top ten hold approximately 3%. The sample is drawn from a study of cytomegalovirus exposure and HLA in healthy donors. Overall study results and limits: There was a cluster of highly shared sequence variants that was likely a sequencing artifact.

This CDR3 has 16 amino acids. V shed 4 bases and J 0 bases; nucleotides not matched to a gene: 7. Germline V gene lookup returns CDR1 SGHNT and CDR2 YYREEE (reference sequence). Input material: PBMCs. J is TRBJ2-3 and V is TRBV5-4, with TRBD2 matching over 8 bases. This sequence was found in a man younger than 45 in good health and CMV-seronegative. CDR3 nucleotide sequence: TGTGCCAGCAGCCCGCGGGGGGTTTTTAGCACAGATACGCAGTATTTT. It translates to CASSPRGVFSTDTQYF.